This TCR beta chain was captured by sequencing in a study of blood T cell repertoires in COVID-19. TCRdb keeps only in-frame clones here, not all; method: immunoSEQ multiplex PCR. This sample has 80,000 to 95,000 clones, with about 89% found just once. Sequenced material: peripheral blood. The clonotype originates from a human donor in a cohort sampled during active COVID-19.

CDR3 in amino acids: CASSPRTGAIVLTF. CDR3 DNA: TGTGCCAGCAGCCCGAGGACAGGAGCGATCGTCCTGACTTTC. The V gene is TRBV3-1 (or the pseudogene TRBV3-2), the J gene TRBJ2-6, with TRBD1 matching 7 bases. CDR1 and CDR2 from the germline V gene are LGHDT and YNNKEL (reference sequence). The CDR3 runs to 14 residues. V gave up 4 bases and J gave up 12 bases; unmatched junction bases: 9.